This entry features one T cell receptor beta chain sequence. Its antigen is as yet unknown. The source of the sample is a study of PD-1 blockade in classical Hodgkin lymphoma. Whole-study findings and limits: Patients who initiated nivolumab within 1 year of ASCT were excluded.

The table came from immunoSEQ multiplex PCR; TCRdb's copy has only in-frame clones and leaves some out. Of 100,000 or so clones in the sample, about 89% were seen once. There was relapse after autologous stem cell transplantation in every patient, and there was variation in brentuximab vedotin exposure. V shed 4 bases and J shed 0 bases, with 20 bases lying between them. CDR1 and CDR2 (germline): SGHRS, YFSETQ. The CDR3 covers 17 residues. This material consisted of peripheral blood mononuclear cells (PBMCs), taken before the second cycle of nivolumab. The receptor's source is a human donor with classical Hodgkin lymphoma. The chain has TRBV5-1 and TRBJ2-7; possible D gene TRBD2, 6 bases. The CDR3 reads CASSPGLGDSSSYEQYF. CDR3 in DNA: TGCGCCAGCAGCCCGGGACTCGGGGATTCCAGCTCCTACGAGCAGTACTTC.